This entry is about one TCR beta chain. No antigen is known for it. The germline V gene has CDR1 SGDLS and CDR2 YYNGEE. V was cut by 0 bases and J by 10 bases, with 14 bases left in between. CDR3 length: 15 residues. The data were produced by immunoSEQ multiplex PCR, yet TCRdb's version contains in-frame clones alone and is incomplete. Of over 95,000 clones listed, around 90% are singletons. These data originate in a study of T cell responses to AZD1222 COVID-19 vaccine. Study-level findings and limits: Seropositive AZD1222 recipients at baseline numbered only 5 or 6. Repertoires were sampled only after the peak T cell response. In the spike-specific TCR repertoire, nearly half reportedly target unmutated variant regions. Distributed over spike, vaccine-associated CD4 TCRs predominated at 160-218 and 743-854.

The sequenced sample was peripheral blood, obtained on day 0 of AZD1222 vaccination. The TCR was taken from an adult in good health. This sequence joins TRBV9 and TRBJ1-6; unclear D gene. The CDR3 DNA sequence: TGTGCCAGCAGCGTAGAGGGAGGGAGAGGATCACCCCTCCACTTT. This translates into CASSVEGGRGSPLHF.